These 5 T cell receptor beta chains were all obtained from the same sample, sequenced in a study of T cells in Graves' hyperthyroidism and ophthalmopathy. The investigators amplified TCR beta CDR3 regions from RNA transcripts. TCR CDR3 underwent first-round RT-PCR with the HTBI primer set. MiXCR was run by TCRdb on the multiplex PCR reads, yielding one entry per CDR3 protein. In the table there are approximately 520,000 distinct CDR3 sequences, 24% of which are singletons. Material for sequencing was blood. These receptors were collected from a woman aged 30 to 39 with Graves' ophthalmopathy.

There are many counts of this clonotype. This chain joins TRBV7-9 and TRBJ2-2, with TRBD1 matching over 7 bases. V gave up 5 bases and J gave up 9 bases; unmatched junction bases: 9. CDR3 length: 14 residues. Per germline, CDR1 SEHNR and CDR2 FQNEAQ (reference sequence). CDR3 nucleotides: TGTGCCAGCAGCCCAGAACAGGGGTCCCGGGAGCTGTTTTTT. It translates to CASSPEQGSRELFF.

The chain combines TRBV4-1 with TRBJ1-1; perhaps TRBD1 as D (6 bases). The CDR3 is 16 amino acids. The V and J ends lost 2 bases and 0 bases respectively, with 13 bases between them. Looked up from germline, CDR1 is MGHRA and CDR2 is YSYEKL. This CDR3 reads CASSQIGGQLNTEAFF. As DNA, the CDR3 is TGCGCCAGCAGCCAAATAGGAGGACAGTTGAACACTGAAGCTTTCTTT.

In its sample, this clonotype was seen a few times. This chain uses TRBV6-4 with TRBJ2-2, with a tentative D call TRBD2 (6 bases). CDR3 length: 15 amino acids. Deletions cut 5 bases from V and 5 bases from J, with 15 bases between. Per germline, CDR1 MRHNA and CDR2 SNTAGT. The CDR3 protein is CASSNNDGGTGELFF. CDR3 coding DNA: TGTGCCAGCAGTAACAACGATGGGGGGACCGGGGAGCTGTTTTTT.

This clonotype was observed many times. A much larger clonotype is one base distant, so this may be a read error. The CDR3 does not end in the conserved phenylalanine or tryptophan, so this is likely a read error. The chain is built from TRBV5-1 and TRBJ1-1, with 7 bases identical to TRBD1. Germline-derived CDR1 and CDR2 are SGHRS and YFSETQ. With 3 bases clipped from V and 3 bases from J, the junction kept 5 bases outside the gene matches. This CDR3 is 14 amino acids long. In DNA, the CDR3 is TGCGCCAGCAGCTCGACAGGGAGGGACACTGAAGCTTTCTCT. It translates to CASSSTGRDTEAFS.

Ten or more counts support this clonotype. The chain recombines TRBV5-1 with TRBJ1-2; perhaps TRBD1 as D (5 bases). Germline-derived CDR1 and CDR2 are SGHRS and YFSETQ. V shed 7 bases and J shed 3 bases, with 22 bases lying between them. The CDR3 contains 16 residues. The CDR3 reads CASLPEGPPKDYGYTF. CDR3 in DNA: TGCGCCAGCCTTCCGGAGGGACCCCCAAAGGACTATGGCTACACCTTC.